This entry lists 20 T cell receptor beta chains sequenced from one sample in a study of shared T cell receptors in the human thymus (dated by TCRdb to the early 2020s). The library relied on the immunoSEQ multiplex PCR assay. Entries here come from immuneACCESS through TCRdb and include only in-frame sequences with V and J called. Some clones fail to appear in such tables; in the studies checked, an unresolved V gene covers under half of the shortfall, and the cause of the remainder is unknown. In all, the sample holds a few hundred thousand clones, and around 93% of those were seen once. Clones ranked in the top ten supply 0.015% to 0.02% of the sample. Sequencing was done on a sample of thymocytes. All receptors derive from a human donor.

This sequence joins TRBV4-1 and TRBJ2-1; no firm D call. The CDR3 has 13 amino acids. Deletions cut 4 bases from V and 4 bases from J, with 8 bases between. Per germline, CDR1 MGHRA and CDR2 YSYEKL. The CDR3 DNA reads TGCGCCAGCAGCCCTCCCCAATACAATGAGCAGTTCTTC. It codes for CASSPPQYNEQFF.

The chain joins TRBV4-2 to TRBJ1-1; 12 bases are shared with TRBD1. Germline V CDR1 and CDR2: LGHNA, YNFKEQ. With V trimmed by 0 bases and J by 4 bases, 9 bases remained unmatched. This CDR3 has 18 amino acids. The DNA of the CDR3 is TGTGCCAGCAGCCAAGATGTGGGGGACAGGGGGCCGAGCACTGAAGCTTTCTTT. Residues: CASSQDVGDRGPSTEAFF.

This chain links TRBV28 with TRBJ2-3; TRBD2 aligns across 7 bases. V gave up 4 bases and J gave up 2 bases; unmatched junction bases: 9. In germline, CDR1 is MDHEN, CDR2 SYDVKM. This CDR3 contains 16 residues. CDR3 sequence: CASSSLAETSTDTQYF. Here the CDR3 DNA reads TGTGCCAGCAGTTCTCTAGCGGAGACATCCACAGATACGCAGTATTTT.

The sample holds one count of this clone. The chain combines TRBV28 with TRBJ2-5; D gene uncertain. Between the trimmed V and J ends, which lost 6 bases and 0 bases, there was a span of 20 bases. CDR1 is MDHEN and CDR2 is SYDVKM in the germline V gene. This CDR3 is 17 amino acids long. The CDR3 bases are TGTGCCAGCAGATCCTACTACAGAGGCGCGTACCAAGAGACCCAGTACTTC. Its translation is CASRSYYRGAYQETQYF.

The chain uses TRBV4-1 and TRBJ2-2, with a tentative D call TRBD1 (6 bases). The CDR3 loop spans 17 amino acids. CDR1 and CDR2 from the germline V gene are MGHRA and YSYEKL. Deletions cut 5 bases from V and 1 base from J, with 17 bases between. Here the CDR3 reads CASSKTGHILNTGELFF. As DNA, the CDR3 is TGCGCCAGCAGCAAGACGGGACACATTTTGAACACCGGGGAGCTGTTTTTT.

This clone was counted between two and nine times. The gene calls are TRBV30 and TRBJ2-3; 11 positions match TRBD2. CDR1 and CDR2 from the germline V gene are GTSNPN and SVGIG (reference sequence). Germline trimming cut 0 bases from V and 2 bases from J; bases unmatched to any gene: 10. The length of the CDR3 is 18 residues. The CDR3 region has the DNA TGTGCCTGGAGTGTACTAGCGGGAGTGGTGTTACCCACAGATACGCAGTATTTT. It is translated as CAWSVLAGVVLPTDTQYF. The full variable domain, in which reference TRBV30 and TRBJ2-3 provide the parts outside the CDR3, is SQTIHQWPATLVQPVGSPLSLECTVEGTSNPNLYWYRQAAGRGLQLLFYSVGIGQISSEVPQNLSASRPQDRQFILSSKKLLLSDSGFYLCAWSVLAGVVLPTDTQYFGPGTRLTVL.

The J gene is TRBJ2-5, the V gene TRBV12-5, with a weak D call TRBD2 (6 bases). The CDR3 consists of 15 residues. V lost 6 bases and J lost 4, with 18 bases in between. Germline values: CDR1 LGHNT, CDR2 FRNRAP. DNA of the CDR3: TGTGCTAGTGGGGCGGGGCGAGCGGACGGAGAGACCCAGTACTTC. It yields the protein CASGAGRADGETQYF.

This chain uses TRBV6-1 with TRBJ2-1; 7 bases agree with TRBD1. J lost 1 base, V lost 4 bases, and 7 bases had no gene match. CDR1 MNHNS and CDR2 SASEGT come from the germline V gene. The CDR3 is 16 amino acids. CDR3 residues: CASSGPGTASYNEQFF. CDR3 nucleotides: TGTGCCAGCAGTGGCCCCGGGACAGCTTCCTACAATGAGCAGTTCTTC.

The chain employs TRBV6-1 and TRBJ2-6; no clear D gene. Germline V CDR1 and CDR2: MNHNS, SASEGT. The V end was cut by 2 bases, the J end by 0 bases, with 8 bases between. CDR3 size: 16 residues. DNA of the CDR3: TGTGCCAGCAGTGAATTGGCTTTCTCTGGGGCCAACGTCCTGACTTTC. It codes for CASSELAFSGANVLTF.

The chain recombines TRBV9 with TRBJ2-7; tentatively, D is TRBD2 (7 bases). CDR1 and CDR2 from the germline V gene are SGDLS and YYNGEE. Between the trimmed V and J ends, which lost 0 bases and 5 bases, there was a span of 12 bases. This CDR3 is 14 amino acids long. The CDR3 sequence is CASSVDAGAHEQYF. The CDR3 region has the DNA TGTGCCAGCAGCGTAGATGCGGGGGCCCACGAGCAGTACTTC.

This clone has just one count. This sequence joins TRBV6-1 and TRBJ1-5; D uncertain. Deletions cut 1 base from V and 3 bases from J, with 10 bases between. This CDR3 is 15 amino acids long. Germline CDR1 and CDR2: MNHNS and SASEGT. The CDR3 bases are TGTGCCAGCAGTGAAGGTAGAGGGTACAATCAGCCCCAGCATTTT. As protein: CASSEGRGYNQPQHF.

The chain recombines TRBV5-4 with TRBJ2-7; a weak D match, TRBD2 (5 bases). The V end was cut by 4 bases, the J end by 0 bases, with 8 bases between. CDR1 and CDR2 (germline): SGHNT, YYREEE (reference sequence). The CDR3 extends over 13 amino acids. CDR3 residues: CASSQRDSYEQYF. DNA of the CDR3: TGTGCCAGCAGCCAACGGGACTCCTACGAGCAGTACTTC.

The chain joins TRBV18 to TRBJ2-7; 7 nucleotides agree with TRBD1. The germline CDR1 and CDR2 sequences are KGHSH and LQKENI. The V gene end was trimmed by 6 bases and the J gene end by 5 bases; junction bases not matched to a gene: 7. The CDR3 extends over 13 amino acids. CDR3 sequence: CASSRQGINEQYF. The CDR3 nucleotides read TGTGCCAGCTCTCGACAGGGAATCAACGAGCAGTACTTC.

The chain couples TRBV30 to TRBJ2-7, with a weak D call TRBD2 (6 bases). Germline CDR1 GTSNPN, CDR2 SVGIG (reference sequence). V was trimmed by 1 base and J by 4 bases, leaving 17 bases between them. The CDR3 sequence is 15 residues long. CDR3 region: CAWSAGTLTYYEQYF. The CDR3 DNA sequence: TGTGCCTGGAGTGCCGGGACTCTTACCTATTACGAGCAGTACTTC.

This CDR3 reads CASSDGRSSGNTIYF. In DNA, the CDR3 is TGCGCCAGCAGTGACGGCAGAAGCTCTGGAAACACCATATATTTT. The chain has TRBV10-1 and TRBJ1-3; D ambiguous. Trimming pared 3 bases from V and 0 bases from J, leaving 9 bases between. This CDR3 is built from 15 residues. The V gene's germline CDR1 is WNHNN and CDR2 SYGVQD (reference sequence).

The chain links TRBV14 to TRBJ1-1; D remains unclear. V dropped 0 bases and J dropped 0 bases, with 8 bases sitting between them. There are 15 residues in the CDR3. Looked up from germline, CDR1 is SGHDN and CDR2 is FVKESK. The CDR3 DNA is TGTGCCAGCAGCCAAGATATACAGCTGAACACTGAAGCTTTCTTT. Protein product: CASSQDIQLNTEAFF.

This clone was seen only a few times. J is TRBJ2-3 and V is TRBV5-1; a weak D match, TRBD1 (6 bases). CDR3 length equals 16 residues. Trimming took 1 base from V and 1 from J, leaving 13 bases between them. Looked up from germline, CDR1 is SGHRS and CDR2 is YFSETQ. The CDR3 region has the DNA TGCGCCAGCAGCTTGAGGCGGACAGACGGCACAGATACGCAGTATTTT. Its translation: CASSLRRTDGTDTQYF. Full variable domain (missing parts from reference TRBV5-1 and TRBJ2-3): KAGVTQTPRYLIKTRGQQVTLSCSPISGHRSVSWYQQTPGQGLQFLFEYFSETQRNKGNFPGRFSGRQFSNSRSEMNVSTLELGDSALYLCASSLRRTDGTDTQYFGPGTRLTVL.

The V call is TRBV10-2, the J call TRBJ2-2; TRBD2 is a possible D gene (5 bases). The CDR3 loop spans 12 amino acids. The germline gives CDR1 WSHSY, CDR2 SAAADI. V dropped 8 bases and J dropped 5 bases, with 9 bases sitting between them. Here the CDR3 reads CASPSGTGELFF. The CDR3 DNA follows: TGCGCCAGCCCGTCGGGGACCGGGGAGCTGTTTTTT.

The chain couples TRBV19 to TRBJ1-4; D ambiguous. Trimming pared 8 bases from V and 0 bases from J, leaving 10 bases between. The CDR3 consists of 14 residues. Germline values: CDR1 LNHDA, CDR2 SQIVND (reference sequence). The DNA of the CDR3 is TGTGCCAGTCGGAAGGACGCAACTAATGAAAAACTGTTTTTT. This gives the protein CASRKDATNEKLFF.

CDR3 region: CASSSLAGGNNEQFF. Written as DNA, the CDR3 is TGTGCCAGCAGCTCCCTAGCGGGAGGCAACAATGAGCAGTTCTTC. This chain connects TRBV11-3 to TRBJ2-1; TRBD2 matches 11 bases. The germline gives CDR1 SGHNT, CDR2 YENEEA. The CDR3 loop spans 15 amino acids. Trimming removed 4 bases from V and 5 bases from J; junction bases left unmatched: 4.